These 28 T cell receptor beta chains were all obtained from the same sample, sequenced in a study of radiation and T cells in renal cell carcinoma. Only in-frame clones appear in the TCRdb table, and some are missing; sequencing was by immunoSEQ multiplex PCR. The repertoire holds tens of thousands of clones, with roughly 80% as singletons. Stated time point: blood 4 weeks post-SBRT, at nephrectomy. The treatment: 15 Gy SBRT to primary tumor, nephrectomy 4 weeks later. Here the sequenced sample was blood, taken from a patient whose treatment included radiotherapy and nephrectomy. These receptors all come from a man aged 60-69 years with renal cell carcinoma.

The rearrangement uses TRBV7-8 and TRBJ2-7; D could derive from TRBD1 or TRBD2 (5 bases each). Germline V gene data show CDR1 as SGHVS and CDR2 as FQNEAQ. The CDR3 has 14 amino acids. With 5 bases removed from V and 1 base from J, the gap between germline ends came to 12 bases. The CDR3 bases are TGTGCCAGCAGCGCCAGGGACGGGTCCTACGAGCAGTACTTC. Its translation: CASSARDGSYEQYF.

To note about this clone: Sequence at one end of the junction differs from germline and may be a read error. The V gene is TRBV7-2, the J gene TRBJ2-5; no firm D call. The length of the CDR3 is 14 residues. Germline V gene sequence: CDR1 SGHTA, CDR2 FQGNSA. The CDR3 bases are TGTGCCAGCATCTTAGACTTCACACAAGAGACCCAGTACTTC. The encoded protein is CASILDFTQETQYF.

The chain combines TRBV15 with TRBJ1-2; TRBD1 aligns across 9 bases. The CDR3 runs to 15 residues. Germline CDR1 reads LNHNV; CDR2 reads YYDKDF (reference sequence). V shed 0 bases and J 2 bases; nucleotides not matched to a gene: 1. CDR3 amino acids: CATSREGQGNYGYTF. The CDR3 DNA reads as TGTGCCACCAGCAGAGAAGGACAGGGGAACTATGGCTACACCTTC.

The chain couples TRBV5-1 to TRBJ1-1, with 7 bases matching TRBD1. The CDR3 is 14 residues long. J was trimmed by 4 bases and V by 2 bases; bases with no gene match: 5. Germline values: CDR1 SGHRS, CDR2 YFSETQ. CDR3 sequence reads: CASSLGGASTEAFF. The CDR3 DNA reads as TGCGCCAGCAGCTTAGGGGGCGCTTCCACTGAAGCTTTCTTT.

The J gene is TRBJ1-1, the V gene TRBV30, with D possibly TRBD1 on 6 matching bases. V lost 8 bases, J lost 3 bases, and 13 bases lay in between. CDR1 is GTSNPN, CDR2 SVGIG, per germline (reference sequence). The CDR3 runs 12 residues. The CDR3 loop reads CARSKGDTEAFF. The CDR3, as DNA: TGTGCCCGAAGCAAGGGGGACACTGAAGCTTTCTTT.

This rearrangement joins TRBV14 to TRBJ1-1; D is undetermined. This CDR3 has 13 residues. V lost 4 bases, J lost 4 bases, and 10 bases lay in between. Germline-derived CDR1 and CDR2 are SGHDN and FVKESK. The CDR3 protein is CASSPTLGTEAFF. The CDR3 DNA reads TGTGCCAGCAGCCCCACATTGGGCACTGAAGCTTTCTTT.

The chain links TRBV5-1 to TRBJ1-2; D gene unclear. Germline CDR1 reads SGHRS; CDR2 reads YFSETQ. CDR3 length equals 14 residues. Trimming took off 0 bases at V and 3 bases at J, with 9 bases between the two ends. The CDR3 sequence: CASSLADTDYGYTF. In DNA form, the CDR3 reads TGCGCCAGCAGCTTGGCTGACACGGACTATGGCTACACCTTC. Looking up the rest from reference TRBV5-1 and TRBJ1-2 gives the full variable domain: KAGVTQTPRYLIKTRGQQVTLSCSPISGHRSVSWYQQTPGQGLQFLFEYFSETQRNKGNFPGRFSGRQFSNSRSEMNVSTLELGDSALYLCASSLADTDYGYTFGSGTRLTVV.

In its sample, this clone was seen a few times. V usage is TRBV5-1 and J usage is TRBJ1-1, with 7 nucleotides matching TRBD1. The germline CDR1 and CDR2 sequences are SGHRS and YFSETQ. The CDR3 is made up of 16 amino acids. V lost 3 bases to trimming and J lost 6 bases; unmatched junction nucleotides: 14. The CDR3 DNA reads as TGCGCCAGCAGCTCAAGACCAGGGGGGGATTCTTCTGAAGCTTTCTTT. It translates to CASSSRPGGDSSEAFF.

The V call is TRBV18, the J call TRBJ2-3; 8 bases fit TRBD1. This CDR3 is built from 15 residues. Germline V gene data show CDR1 as KGHSH and CDR2 as LQKENI. After removal of 3 bases from V and 2 bases from J, the junction contained 4 bases not matched to a gene. As DNA, the CDR3 is TGTGCCAGCTCACCCTCGGGACAGGCCACAGATACGCAGTATTTT. Translated: CASSPSGQATDTQYF. Variable domain in full (rest from reference TRBV18 and TRBJ2-3): NAGVMQNPRHLVRRRGQEARLRCSPMKGHSHVYWYRQLPEEGLKFMVYLQKENIIDESGMPKERFSAEFPKEGPSILRIQQVVRGDSAAYFCASSPSGQATDTQYFGPGTRLTVL.

V and J are TRBV28 and TRBJ1-1, with 7 bases matching TRBD1. The CDR3 length is 13 residues. V shed 4 bases, J shed 4 bases, and the junction held 3 bases outside the gene matches. CDR1 is MDHEN and CDR2 is SYDVKM in the germline V gene. CDR3 coding DNA: TGTGCCAGCAGTTCAGACAGGGCCACTGAAGCTTTCTTT. Translating it yields CASSSDRATEAFF.

This clone was seen ten or more times. Other nucleotide sequences in the sample specify the same CDR3. V gene TRBV5-1 combines with J gene TRBJ1-4; D unclear. Germline V gene sequence: CDR1 SGHRS, CDR2 YFSETQ. The CDR3 runs to 14 residues. V was trimmed by 4 bases and J by 4 bases, leaving 11 bases between them. CDR3 sequence reads: CASSPGGNNEKLFF. In nucleotides, the CDR3 is TGCGCCAGCAGCCCAGGAGGTAATAATGAAAAACTGTTTTTT.

This chain's CDR3 is CASSFTAGGELFF. CDR3 nucleotide sequence: TGTGCCAGCAGCTTTACAGCGGGCGGGGAGCTGTTTTTT. The chain links TRBV5-6 to TRBJ2-2, with D tentatively TRBD2 (6 bases). The ends were cut back, 2 bases at V and 7 bases at J, with 9 bases in the middle. The germline V gene encodes CDR1 SGHDT and CDR2 YYEEEE. This CDR3 is 13 amino acids long. Variable domain in full (rest from reference TRBV5-6 and TRBJ2-2): DAGVTQSPTHLIKTRGQQVTLRCSPKSGHDTVSWYQQALGQGPQFIFQYYEEEERQRGNFPDRFSGHQFPNYSSELNVNALLLGDSALYLCASSFTAGGELFFGEGSRLTVL.

The chain carries TRBV4-3 and TRBJ2-5; D not certain. Trimming pared 2 bases from V and 5 bases from J, leaving 12 bases between. This CDR3 spans 14 amino acids. The germline gives CDR1 LGHNA, CDR2 YSLEER. CDR3 DNA sequence: TGCGCCAGCAGCCAAATCGGAGCGAGTGAGACCCAGTACTTC. Translation gives CASSQIGASETQYF.

The chain carries TRBV5-4 and TRBJ2-3, with D tentatively TRBD2 (6 bases). Germline assignment: CDR1 SGHNT and CDR2 YYREEE (reference sequence). This CDR3 is built from 15 residues. Trimming removed 0 bases from V and 5 bases from J, with 13 bases in between. The CDR3: CASSLDAGNRDTQYF. The DNA of the CDR3 is TGTGCCAGCAGCTTGGATGCGGGGAATAGAGATACGCAGTATTTT.

V is TRBV6-5 and J is TRBJ2-5; 12 bases fit TRBD2. The CDR3 consists of 14 residues. CDR1 and CDR2 (germline): MNHEY, SVGAGI. J gave up 4 bases and V 5 bases, and 2 bases lay outside the gene matches. The CDR3 sequence: CASSLTSGRETQYF. The CDR3 bases are TGTGCCAGCAGTCTGACTAGCGGGAGAGAGACCCAGTACTTC.

The J gene is TRBJ2-1, the V gene TRBV7-9; 11 bases are a match to TRBD2. Germline loops: CDR1 SEHNR, CDR2 FQNEAQ (reference sequence). CDR3 size: 16 residues. After removal of 4 bases from V and 5 bases from J, the junction contained 7 bases not matched to a gene. The CDR3 bases are TGTGCCAGCAGCTCCACTTTAGCGGGAGGGGACAATGAGCAGTTCTTC. Its translation is CASSSTLAGGDNEQFF. Complete variable domain (other parts from reference TRBV7-9 and TRBJ2-1): DTGVSQNPRHKITKRGQNVTFRCDPISEHNRLYWYRQTLGQGPEFLTYFQNEAQLEKSRLLSDRFSAERPKGSFSTLEIQRTEQGDSAMYLCASSSTLAGGDNEQFFGPGTRLTVL.

This chain connects TRBV15 to TRBJ1-2, with TRBD1 identical over 7 bases. CDR3 length equals 14 residues. Per germline, CDR1 LNHNV and CDR2 YYDKDF (reference sequence). Germline trimming cut 3 bases from V and 4 bases from J; bases unmatched to any gene: 5. The CDR3 nucleotides read TGTGCCACCAGCAGGGGGACAGCATTCTATGGCTACACCTTC. Translation: CATSRGTAFYGYTF.

CDR3 DNA: TGCGCCAGCAGCTTGGGCTCACCCCTCCACTTT. Residues: CASSLGSPLHF. V and J are TRBV5-1 and TRBJ1-6; D is ambiguous. The germline V gene has CDR1 SGHRS and CDR2 YFSETQ. Trimming pared 0 bases from V and 10 bases from J, leaving 2 bases between. This CDR3 spans 11 amino acids. The whole variable domain, filled in from reference TRBV5-1 and TRBJ1-6, reads KAGVTQTPRYLIKTRGQQVTLSCSPISGHRSVSWYQQTPGQGLQFLFEYFSETQRNKGNFPGRFSGRQFSNSRSEMNVSTLELGDSALYLCASSLGSPLHFGNGTRLTVT.

This chain links TRBV27 with TRBJ2-1, with a tentative D call TRBD1 (6 bases). This CDR3 is 12 amino acids long. Trimming cost V 7 bases and J 10 bases, with 14 bases left between them. The germline CDR1 and CDR2 sequences are MNHEY and SMNVEV (reference sequence). The CDR3 protein is CASKFTGKEQFF. CDR3 in DNA: TGTGCCAGCAAGTTTACAGGGAAGGAGCAGTTCTTC.

V gene TRBV7-6 combines with J gene TRBJ1-1, with 7 nucleotides matching TRBD1. The germline gives CDR1 SGHVS, CDR2 FNYEAQ. This CDR3 spans 14 amino acids. The junction had 2 bases not matched to a gene; V was cut back by 4 bases and J by 0 bases. DNA of the CDR3: TGTGCCAGCAGCTCGGGACAGCTGAACACTGAAGCTTTCTTT. Amino acid sequence: CASSSGQLNTEAFF.

This clone has more than one count but fewer than ten. This chain uses TRBV18 with TRBJ2-2; TRBD2 aligns across 8 bases. Germline V gene sequence: CDR1 KGHSH, CDR2 LQKENI. The trim removed 6 bases at V and 3 bases at J, leaving 9 bases unmatched. The CDR3 is 16 amino acids. CDR3 sequence: CASSGRLALDTGELFF. The CDR3 DNA sequence: TGTGCCAGCTCGGGAAGACTAGCGCTCGACACCGGGGAGCTGTTTTTT.

V and J are TRBV27 and TRBJ2-3, with 14 positions matching TRBD2. This CDR3 has 19 amino acids. After removal of 4 bases from V and 1 base from J, the junction contained 10 bases not matched to a gene. Per germline, CDR1 MNHEY and CDR2 SMNVEV (reference sequence). The CDR3 loop is CASSSQGTGLAGGTDTQYF. The CDR3 DNA sequence: TGTGCCAGCAGTTCCCAGGGTACGGGACTAGCGGGAGGCACAGATACGCAGTATTTT.

This clone was seen only once. This chain links TRBV6-1 with TRBJ2-1, with TRBD2 identical over 8 bases. Germline V gene data show CDR1 as MNHNS and CDR2 as SASEGT. This CDR3 comprises 16 residues. After removal of 1 base from V and 12 bases from J, the junction contained 14 bases not matched to a gene. The CDR3 bases are TGTGCCAGCAGTGAAGTTGGCGGGGGGATGGCAGGCAGGCAGTTCTTC. This codes for CASSEVGGGMAGRQFF.

V and J are TRBV11-3 and TRBJ1-1; D gene uncertain. The CDR3 loop spans 13 amino acids. The V end lost 2 bases, the J end lost 6 bases, and 10 bases lay between the germline ends. Germline lookup yields CDR1 SGHNT and CDR2 YENEEA. The CDR3 loop reads CASSLSMGSEAFF. In DNA, the CDR3 is TGTGCCAGCAGCTTAAGTATGGGTTCTGAAGCTTTCTTT.

A single count supports this clone. The V gene is TRBV5-5, the J gene TRBJ2-3; D perhaps matches TRBD2 (6 bases). Germline loops: CDR1 SGHKS, CDR2 YYEKEE (reference sequence). The CDR3 has 16 residues. The V gene lost 0 bases and the J gene lost 0 bases, with 11 bases spanning the gap. The CDR3 is CASSLGAGPSTDTQYF. CDR3 nucleotide sequence: TGTGCCAGCAGCTTGGGGGCGGGACCTAGCACAGATACGCAGTATTTT.

J is TRBJ1-1 and V is TRBV19, with 7 bases fitting TRBD1. CDR1 and CDR2 from the germline V gene are LNHDA and SQIVND (reference sequence). The CDR3 length is 12 residues. The V and J ends lost 7 bases and 8 bases, in that order; junction bases with no gene match: 7. CDR3 sequence: CASTTGSTEAFF. DNA for the CDR3: TGTGCCAGTACGACAGGGAGTACCGAAGCTTTCTTT.

J is TRBJ1-5 and V is TRBV6-5; no definite D call. The germline V and J ends were trimmed by 6 bases and 0 bases, with 6 bases remaining between them. The V gene's germline CDR1 is MNHEY and CDR2 SVGAGI. The CDR3 contains 13 residues. CDR3 protein: CASRMDSNQPQHF. CDR3 nucleotides: TGTGCCAGCAGAATGGATAGCAATCAGCCCCAGCATTTT.

CDR3 bases: TGCGCCAGCAGCTTGAACGGAGCCGTCTGGAACACTGAAGCTTTCTTT. Translating gives CASSLNGAVWNTEAFF. This sequence joins TRBV5-1 and TRBJ1-1; no clear D. Between the trimmed V and J ends, which lost 1 base and 1 base, there was a span of 14 bases. The CDR3 is made up of 16 amino acids. Germline V gene lookup returns CDR1 SGHRS and CDR2 YFSETQ.